This T cell receptor beta chain originates from a study of blood T cell repertoires in COVID-19 (TCRdb year 2020). In terms of the full investigation: The collaborator samples originated in the United States, Italy and Spain and spanned the acute and convalescent phases of COVID-19. The prospective study material was composed of cDNA or gDNA derived from T cells, B-cell-depleted T cells, or PBMCs. The dataset comprised deeply sampled blood TCRbeta repertoires from subjects exposed to, actively infected with, or recovered from COVID-19. A freely available public database, intended as a resource for researchers studying the immune response to SARS-CoV-2, is where the repertoires were released. The samples were drawn from two sources: the first 160 participants of the ongoing ImmuneRACE study, and 1,200 or so subjects contributed by 6 global collaborators. Sample metadata almost always included a de-identified subject ID, COVID-19 status, age in years and sex. Where available, HLA class I and class II types were obtained from metadata supplied by the sample provider rather than from assay-based typing.

The investigation overall reported the following: Clinical and demographic metadata were provided uncurated, with the amount varying by source and participant.

The immunoSEQ Assay, a bias-controlled multiplex PCR, was used to amplify TCRbeta CDR3 regions from genomic DNA. In the original analysis: Nucleated cell counts per sample were estimated from amplification of reference gene primers within the assay. To quantify the absolute abundance of each unique TCRbeta CDR3 rearrangement, sequence reads were collapsed and filtered. Productive Simpson clonality was computed per sample as the square root of Simpson's diversity index over productive rearrangements. Here the immuneACCESS table is served through TCRdb, limited to in-frame sequences with V and J called. Missing clones are a known gap in these copies; in checked studies unresolved V genes cover under half, and the rest lacks a known reason. V, J and clone size derive from that table, while D and trimming were established from the DNA sequence. The sample data list about 83,000 clones, and 86% of these were observed just once. 22% of the sample is taken by the ten largest.

As for this clone: It has no known antigen specificity. Per-nucleotide qualities are absent, and no much larger clonotype sits a single base away.

From the cysteine through the phenylalanine, the CDR3 covers 14 amino acids. Only the CDR3 region is kept as DNA, spanning 42 bases read in frame from base 1. Taken from the germline V gene, the CDR1 and CDR2 loops are MNHEY and SVGAGI. The junction carries 7 bases between V and J, which are trimmed by 0 bases and 2 bases respectively. Whole blood was collected in K2EDTA tubes by collaborating institutions according to the institutions' own protocols. Collaborator samples were shipped for TCRbeta analysis as frozen whole blood, isolated PBMCs, or DNA extracted from either sample type. The origin of this receptor is a woman of 80 years or more in a cohort sampled during active or convalescent COVID-19. The chain uses TRBV6-5 and TRBJ1-2; TRBD1 could be the D gene, as 6 bases match. The sequencing input was peripheral blood. The nucleotide sequence is TGTGCCAGCAGTTACTCGACAGGCAACTATGGCTACACCTTC. It translates as CASSYSTGNYGYTF.